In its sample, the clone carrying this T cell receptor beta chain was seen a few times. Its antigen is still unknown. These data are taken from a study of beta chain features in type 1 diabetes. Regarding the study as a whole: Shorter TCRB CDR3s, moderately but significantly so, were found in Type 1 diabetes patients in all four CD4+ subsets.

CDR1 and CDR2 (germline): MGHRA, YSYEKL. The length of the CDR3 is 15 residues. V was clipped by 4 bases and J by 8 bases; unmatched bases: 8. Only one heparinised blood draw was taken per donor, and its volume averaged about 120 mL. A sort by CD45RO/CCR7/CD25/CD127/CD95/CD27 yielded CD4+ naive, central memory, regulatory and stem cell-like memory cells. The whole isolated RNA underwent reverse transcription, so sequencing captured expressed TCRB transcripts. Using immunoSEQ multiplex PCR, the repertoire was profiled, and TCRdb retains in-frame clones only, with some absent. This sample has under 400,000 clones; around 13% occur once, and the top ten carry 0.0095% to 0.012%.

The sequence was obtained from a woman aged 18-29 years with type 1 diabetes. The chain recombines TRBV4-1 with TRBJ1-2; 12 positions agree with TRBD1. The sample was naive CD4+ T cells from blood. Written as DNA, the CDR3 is TGCGCCAGCAGCCCCCCGGGACAGGGGGCTTGGGGCTACACCTTC. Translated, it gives CASSPPGQGAWGYTF.